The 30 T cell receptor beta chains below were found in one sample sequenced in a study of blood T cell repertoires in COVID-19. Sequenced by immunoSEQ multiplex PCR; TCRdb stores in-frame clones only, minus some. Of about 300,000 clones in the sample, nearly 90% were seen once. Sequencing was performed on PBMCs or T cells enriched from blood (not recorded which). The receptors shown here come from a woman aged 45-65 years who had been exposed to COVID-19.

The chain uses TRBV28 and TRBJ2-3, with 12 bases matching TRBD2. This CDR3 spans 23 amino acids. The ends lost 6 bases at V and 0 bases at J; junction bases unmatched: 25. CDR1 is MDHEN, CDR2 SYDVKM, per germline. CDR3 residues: CASSPIARRLAGATSYSTDTQYF. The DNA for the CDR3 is TGTGCCAGCAGCCCAATAGCACGAAGACTAGCGGGGGCGACTTCCTATAGCACAGATACGCAGTATTTT. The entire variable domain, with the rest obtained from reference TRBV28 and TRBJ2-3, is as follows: DVKVTQSSRYLVKRTGEKVFLECVQDMDHENMFWYRQDPGLGLRLIYFSYDVKMKEKGDIPEGYSVSREKKERFSLILESASTNQTSMYLCASSPIARRLAGATSYSTDTQYFGPGTRLTVL.

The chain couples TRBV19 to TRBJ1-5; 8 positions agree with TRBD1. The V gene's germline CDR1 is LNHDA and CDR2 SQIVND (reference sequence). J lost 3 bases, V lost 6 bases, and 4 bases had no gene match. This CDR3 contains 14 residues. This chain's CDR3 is CASSPGQDNQPQHF. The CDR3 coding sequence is TGTGCCAGTAGCCCGGGACAGGACAATCAGCCCCAGCATTTT.

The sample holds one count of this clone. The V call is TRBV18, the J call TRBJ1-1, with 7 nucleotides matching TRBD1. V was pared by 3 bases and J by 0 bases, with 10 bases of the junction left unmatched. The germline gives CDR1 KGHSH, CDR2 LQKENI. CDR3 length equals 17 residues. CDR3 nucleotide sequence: TGTGCCAGCTCACCGACAGGGTCGCGGTTCGTGAACACTGAAGCTTTCTTT. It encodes CASSPTGSRFVNTEAFF.

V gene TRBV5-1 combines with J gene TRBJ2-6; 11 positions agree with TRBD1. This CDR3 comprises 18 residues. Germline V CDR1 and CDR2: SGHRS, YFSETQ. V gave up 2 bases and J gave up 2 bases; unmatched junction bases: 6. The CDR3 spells CASSLGGTGGAGANVLTF. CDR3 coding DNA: TGCGCCAGCAGCTTAGGTGGGACAGGGGGAGCTGGGGCCAACGTCCTGACTTTC.

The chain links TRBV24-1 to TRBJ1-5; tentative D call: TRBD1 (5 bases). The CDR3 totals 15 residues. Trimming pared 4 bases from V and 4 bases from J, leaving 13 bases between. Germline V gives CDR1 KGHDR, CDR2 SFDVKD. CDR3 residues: CATSDPTDSNQPQHF. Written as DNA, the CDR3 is TGTGCCACCAGTGACCCCACAGACAGTAATCAGCCCCAGCATTTT.

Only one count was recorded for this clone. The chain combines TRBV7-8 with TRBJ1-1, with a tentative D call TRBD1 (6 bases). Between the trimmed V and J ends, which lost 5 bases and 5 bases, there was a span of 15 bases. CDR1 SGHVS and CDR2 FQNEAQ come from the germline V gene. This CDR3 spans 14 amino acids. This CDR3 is CASSTRTAVTEAFF. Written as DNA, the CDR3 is TGTGCCAGCAGCACGAGGACAGCGGTGACTGAAGCTTTCTTT.

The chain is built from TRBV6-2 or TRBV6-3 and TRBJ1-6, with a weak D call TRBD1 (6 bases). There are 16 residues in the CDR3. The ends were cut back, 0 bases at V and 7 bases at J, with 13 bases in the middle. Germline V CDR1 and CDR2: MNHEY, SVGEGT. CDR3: CASSYSGVGGNSPLHF. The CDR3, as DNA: TGTGCCAGCAGTTACTCGGGGGTTGGGGGCAATTCACCCCTCCACTTT.

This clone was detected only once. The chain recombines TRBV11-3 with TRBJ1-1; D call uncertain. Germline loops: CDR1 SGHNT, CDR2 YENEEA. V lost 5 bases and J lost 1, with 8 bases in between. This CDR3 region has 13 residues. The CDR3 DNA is TGTGCCAGCAGCCCAACGAGGAACACTGAAGCTTTCTTT. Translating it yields CASSPTRNTEAFF.

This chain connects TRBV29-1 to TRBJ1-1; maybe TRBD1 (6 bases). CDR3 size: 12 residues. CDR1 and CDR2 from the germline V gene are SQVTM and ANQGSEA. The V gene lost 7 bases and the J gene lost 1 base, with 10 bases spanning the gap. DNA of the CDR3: TGCAGCGCCGGGACATCGAACACTGAAGCTTTCTTT. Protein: CSAGTSNTEAFF.

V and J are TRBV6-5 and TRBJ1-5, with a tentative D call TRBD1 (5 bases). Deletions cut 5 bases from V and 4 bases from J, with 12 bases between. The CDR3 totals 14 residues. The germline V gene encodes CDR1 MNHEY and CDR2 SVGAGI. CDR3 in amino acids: CASSLGGRNQPQHF. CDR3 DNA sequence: TGTGCCAGCAGTCTCGGGGGACGGAATCAGCCCCAGCATTTT.

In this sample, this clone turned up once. This CDR3 reads CASSSMTGGNIQYF. The CDR3 DNA reads as TGTGCCAGCAGTTCTATGACAGGAGGAAACATTCAGTACTTC. The chain uses TRBV2 and TRBJ2-4; D may be TRBD1 (6 bases). This CDR3 is 14 amino acids long. The V and J ends lost 5 bases and 6 bases respectively, with 14 bases between them. Germline V gene data show CDR1 as SNHLY and CDR2 as FYNNEI.

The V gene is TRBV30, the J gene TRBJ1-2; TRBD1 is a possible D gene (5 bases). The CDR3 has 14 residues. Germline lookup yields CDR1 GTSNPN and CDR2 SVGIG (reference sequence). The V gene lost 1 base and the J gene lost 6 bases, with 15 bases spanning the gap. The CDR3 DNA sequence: TGTGCCTGGAGTGAGGGCTGGGGCTCCGATGGCTACACCTTC. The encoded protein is CAWSEGWGSDGYTF. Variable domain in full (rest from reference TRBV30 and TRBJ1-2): SQTIHQWPATLVQPVGSPLSLECTVEGTSNPNLYWYRQAAGRGLQLLFYSVGIGQISSEVPQNLSASRPQDRQFILSSKKLLLSDSGFYLCAWSEGWGSDGYTFGSGTRLTVV.

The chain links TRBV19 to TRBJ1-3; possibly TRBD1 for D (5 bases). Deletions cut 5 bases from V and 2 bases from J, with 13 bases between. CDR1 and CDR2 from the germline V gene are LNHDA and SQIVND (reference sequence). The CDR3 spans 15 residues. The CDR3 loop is CASSLRGKAGNTIYF. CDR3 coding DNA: TGTGCCAGTAGTTTGCGGGGGAAAGCTGGAAACACCATATATTTT.

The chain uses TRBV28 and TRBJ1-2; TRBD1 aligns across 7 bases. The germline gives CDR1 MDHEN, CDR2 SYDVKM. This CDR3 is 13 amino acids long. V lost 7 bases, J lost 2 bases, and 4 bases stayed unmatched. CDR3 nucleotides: TGTGCCAGCAACAGGGGTTTGAACTATGGCTACACCTTC. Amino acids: CASNRGLNYGYTF.

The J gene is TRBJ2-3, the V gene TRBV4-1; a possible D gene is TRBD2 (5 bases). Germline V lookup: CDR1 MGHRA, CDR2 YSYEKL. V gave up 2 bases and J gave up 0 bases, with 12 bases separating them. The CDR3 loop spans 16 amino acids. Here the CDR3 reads CASSQMRVTSTDTQYF. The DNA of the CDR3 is TGCGCCAGCAGCCAAATGAGGGTCACTAGCACAGATACGCAGTATTTT.

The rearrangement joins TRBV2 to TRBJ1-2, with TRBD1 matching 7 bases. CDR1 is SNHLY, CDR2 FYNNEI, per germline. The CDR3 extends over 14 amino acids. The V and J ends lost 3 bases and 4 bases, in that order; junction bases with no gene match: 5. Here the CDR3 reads CASSEEGAVYGYTF. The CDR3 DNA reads TGTGCCAGCAGTGAGGAGGGGGCGGTCTATGGCTACACCTTC.

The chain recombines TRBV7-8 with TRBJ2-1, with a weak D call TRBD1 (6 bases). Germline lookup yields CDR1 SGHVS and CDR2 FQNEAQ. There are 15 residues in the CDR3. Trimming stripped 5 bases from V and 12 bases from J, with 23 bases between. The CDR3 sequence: CASSLRDKAKWGQFF. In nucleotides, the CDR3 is TGTGCCAGCAGCCTCCGGGACAAGGCCAAATGGGGGCAGTTCTTC.

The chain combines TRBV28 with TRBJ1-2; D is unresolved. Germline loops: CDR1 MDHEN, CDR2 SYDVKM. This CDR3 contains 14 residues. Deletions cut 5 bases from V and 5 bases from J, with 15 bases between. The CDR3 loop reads CASSERPRGYGYTF. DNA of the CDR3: TGTGCCAGCAGTGAGAGGCCCCGAGGGTATGGCTACACCTTC.

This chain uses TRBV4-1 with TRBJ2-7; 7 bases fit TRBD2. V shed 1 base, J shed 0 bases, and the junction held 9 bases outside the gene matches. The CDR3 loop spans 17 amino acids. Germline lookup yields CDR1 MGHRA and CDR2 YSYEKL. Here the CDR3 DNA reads TGCGCCAGCAGCCAAGGCTTAAGAAGCGGGACCTCCTACGAGCAGTACTTC. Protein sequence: CASSQGLRSGTSYEQYF.

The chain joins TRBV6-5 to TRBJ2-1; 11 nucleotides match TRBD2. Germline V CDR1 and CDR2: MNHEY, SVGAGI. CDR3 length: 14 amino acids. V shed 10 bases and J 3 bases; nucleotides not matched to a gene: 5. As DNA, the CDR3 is TGTGCCACACAAGGACTAGCGGGCTACAATGAGCAGTTCTTC. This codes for CATQGLAGYNEQFF.

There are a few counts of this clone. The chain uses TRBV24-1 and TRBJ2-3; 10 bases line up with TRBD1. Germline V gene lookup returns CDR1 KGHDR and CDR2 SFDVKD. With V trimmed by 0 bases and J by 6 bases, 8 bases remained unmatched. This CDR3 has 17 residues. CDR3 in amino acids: CATSDLRGTGDLDTQYF. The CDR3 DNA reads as TGTGCCACCAGTGATTTGCGGGGGACAGGGGATTTGGATACGCAGTATTTT.

The CDR3 DNA reads TGCGCCAGCAGCTCGTCCCTCCCGGATACGCAGTATTTT. It translates to CASSSSLPDTQYF. This chain links TRBV5-1 with TRBJ2-3; no definite D call. CDR1 is SGHRS, CDR2 YFSETQ, per germline. The germline V and J ends were trimmed by 3 bases and 6 bases, with 11 bases remaining between them. This CDR3 has 13 residues.

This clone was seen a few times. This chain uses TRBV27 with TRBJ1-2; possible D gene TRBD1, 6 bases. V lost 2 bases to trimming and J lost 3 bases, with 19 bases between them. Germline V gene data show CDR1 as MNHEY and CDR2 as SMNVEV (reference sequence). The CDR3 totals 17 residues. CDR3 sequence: CASSLLSPGAGDYGYTF. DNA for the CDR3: TGTGCCAGCAGTTTACTGTCCCCCGGCGCAGGGGACTATGGCTACACCTTC.

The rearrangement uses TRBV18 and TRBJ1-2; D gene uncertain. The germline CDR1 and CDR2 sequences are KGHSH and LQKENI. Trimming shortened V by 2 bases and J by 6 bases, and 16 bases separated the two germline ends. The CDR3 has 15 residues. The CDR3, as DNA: TGTGCCAGCTCACCATCTGCGGTGGTTGAACATGGCTACACCTTC. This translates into CASSPSAVVEHGYTF.

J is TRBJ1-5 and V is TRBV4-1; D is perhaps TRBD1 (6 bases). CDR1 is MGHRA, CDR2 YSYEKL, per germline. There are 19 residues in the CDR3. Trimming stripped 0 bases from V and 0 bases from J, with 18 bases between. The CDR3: CASSQEILGQLYSNQPQHF. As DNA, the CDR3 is TGCGCCAGCAGCCAAGAGATCCTAGGACAGCTATATAGCAATCAGCCCCAGCATTTT.

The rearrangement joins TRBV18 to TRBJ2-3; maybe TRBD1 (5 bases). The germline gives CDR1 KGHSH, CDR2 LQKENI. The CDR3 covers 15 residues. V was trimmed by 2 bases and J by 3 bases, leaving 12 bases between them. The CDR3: CASSPDGAGTDTQYF. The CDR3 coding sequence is TGTGCCAGCTCACCAGATGGGGCCGGGACAGATACGCAGTATTTT.

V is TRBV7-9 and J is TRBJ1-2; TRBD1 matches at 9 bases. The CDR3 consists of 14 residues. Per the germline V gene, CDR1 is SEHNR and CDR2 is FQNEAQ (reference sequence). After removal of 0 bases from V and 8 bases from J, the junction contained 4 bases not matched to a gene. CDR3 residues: CASSLAQGAKGYTF. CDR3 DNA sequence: TGTGCCAGCAGCTTAGCACAGGGGGCTAAGGGCTACACCTTC.

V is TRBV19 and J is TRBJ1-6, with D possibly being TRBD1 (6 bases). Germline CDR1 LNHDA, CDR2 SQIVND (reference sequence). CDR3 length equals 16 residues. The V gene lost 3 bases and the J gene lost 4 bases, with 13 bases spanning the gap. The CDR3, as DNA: TGTGCCAGTAGTATTACCGTGACAGGTTATAATTCACCCCTCCACTTT. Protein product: CASSITVTGYNSPLHF.

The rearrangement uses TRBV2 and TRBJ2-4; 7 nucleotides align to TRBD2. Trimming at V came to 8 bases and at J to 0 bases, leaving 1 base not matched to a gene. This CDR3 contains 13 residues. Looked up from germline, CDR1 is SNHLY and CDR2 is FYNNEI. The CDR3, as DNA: TGTGCCAGCTGGGGGGGAGCCAAAAACATTCAGTACTTC. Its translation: CASWGGAKNIQYF.

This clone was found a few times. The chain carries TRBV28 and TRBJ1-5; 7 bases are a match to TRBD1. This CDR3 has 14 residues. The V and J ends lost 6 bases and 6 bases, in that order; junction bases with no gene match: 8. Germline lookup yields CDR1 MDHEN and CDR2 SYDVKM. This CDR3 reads CASSSGQRGQPQHF. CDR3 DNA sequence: TGTGCCAGCAGCTCGGGACAGAGGGGTCAGCCCCAGCATTTT.